The next 25 T cell receptor beta chains were all read from a single sample in a study of shared clonotypes between healthy human individuals. Naive CD8 cells lacked CD45RO, underwent positive selection for CCR7 and left out terminally differentiated effector memory CD45RA+ cells. Method: immunoSEQ multiplex PCR; TCRdb's copy keeps in-frame clones and lacks some. The data contain nearly 2 million clones, about 94% of them singletons. Input material: naive CD8+ T cells sorted from blood. The receptors here all came from a man between 18 and 29 years old in good health.

J is TRBJ1-2 and V is TRBV27, with D maybe TRBD1 (5 bases). CDR3 length equals 13 residues. CDR1 and CDR2 (germline): MNHEY, SMNVEV (reference sequence). V lost 0 bases, J lost 8 bases, and 10 bases lay in between. DNA for the CDR3: TGTGCCAGCAGTTTATCGCGGTGGGACGGCTACACCTTC. The encoded protein is CASSLSRWDGYTF.

This clone was recorded only once. The genes are TRBV16 and TRBJ2-5, with 12 bases that match TRBD1. Trimming took 4 bases from V and 4 from J; bases not matched to a gene: 4. This CDR3 region has 15 residues. Germline CDR1 reads KGHSY; CDR2 reads FQNENV. The CDR3 spells CASSRGTGGRETQYF. The CDR3 DNA reads TGTGCCAGCAGCCGAGGGACAGGGGGCAGAGAGACCCAGTACTTC. The full variable domain, completed using reference TRBV16 and TRBJ2-5, is GEEVAQTPKHLVRGEGQKAKLYCAPIKGHSYVFWYQQVLKNEFKFLISFQNENVFDETGMPKERFSAKCLPNSPCSLEIQATKLEDSAVYFCASSRGTGGRETQYFGPGTRLLVL.

CDR3 in DNA: TGCAGCGTTCGGGGCGGAACCGATGAGAGCTCCTACGAGCAGTACTTC. Translating gives CSVRGGTDESSYEQYF. The V gene is TRBV29-1, the J gene TRBJ2-7; TRBD1 or TRBD2 may be the D gene (5 bases each). This CDR3 comprises 16 residues. The V end was cut by 5 bases, the J end by 0 bases, with 20 bases between. Germline assignment: CDR1 SQVTM and CDR2 ANQGSEA.

This sequence joins TRBV4-2 and TRBJ1-2; perhaps TRBD1 as D (6 bases). This CDR3 contains 14 residues. CDR1 is LGHNA, CDR2 YNFKEQ, per germline. Between the trimmed V and J ends, which lost 6 bases and 4 bases, there was a span of 15 bases. The CDR3 region is CASSPTGAGYGYTF. CDR3 nucleotides: TGTGCCAGCAGTCCCACGGGGGCTGGCTATGGCTACACCTTC.

As DNA, the CDR3 is TGTGCCAGTAGATCGGCGGGGACCTCTGGAAACACCATATATTTT. The encoded protein is CASRSAGTSGNTIYF. V usage is TRBV19 and J usage is TRBJ1-3; weak D call: TRBD1 (5 bases). The CDR3 is 15 amino acids. Germline CDR1 reads LNHDA; CDR2 reads SQIVND (reference sequence). Trimming removed 6 bases from V and 0 bases from J, with 12 bases in between.

The chain joins TRBV7-9 to TRBJ2-5, with D unclear. Germline V gene lookup returns CDR1 SEHNR and CDR2 FQNEAQ (reference sequence). The ends were cut back, 3 bases at V and 2 bases at J, with 7 bases in the middle. The CDR3 spans 13 residues. The CDR3 is CASSFGDQETQYF. In DNA form, the CDR3 reads TGTGCCAGCAGCTTTGGTGATCAAGAGACCCAGTACTTC.

The chain joins TRBV19 to TRBJ2-1; D might be TRBD1 (5 bases). CDR3 length equals 15 residues. Germline CDR1 is LNHDA and CDR2 is SQIVND (reference sequence). The germline V and J ends were trimmed by 3 bases and 2 bases, with 11 bases remaining between them. CDR3 DNA: TGTGCCAGTAGTATCACCCCGACAGCCTACAATGAGCAGTTCTTC. Translated: CASSITPTAYNEQFF.

The rearrangement links TRBV10-3 to TRBJ1-1; D is undetermined. Germline values: CDR1 ENHRY, CDR2 SYGVKD. The CDR3 is made up of 16 amino acids. Trimming took 3 bases from V and 0 from J, leaving 14 bases between them. The CDR3 loop reads CAISDLNLGLNTEAFF. In DNA form, the CDR3 reads TGTGCCATCAGTGATTTGAACTTAGGACTGAACACTGAAGCTTTCTTT.

This chain links TRBV7-2 with TRBJ2-1; 11 positions agree with TRBD2. The CDR3 spans 15 residues. After removal of 4 bases from V and 9 bases from J, the junction contained 8 bases not matched to a gene. Germline V gene sequence: CDR1 SGHTA, CDR2 FQGNSA. CDR3 region: CASSYTLAGGGEQFF. CDR3 bases: TGTGCCAGCAGCTATACCCTAGCGGGGGGAGGTGAGCAGTTCTTC.

This chain uses TRBV27 with TRBJ2-7, with 11 nucleotides matching TRBD1. V shed 1 base, J shed 4 bases, and the junction held 3 bases outside the gene matches. The CDR3 is made up of 15 amino acids. Germline CDR1 reads MNHEY; CDR2 reads SMNVEV (reference sequence). The CDR3 coding sequence is TGTGCCAGCAGTTTATTCGGGACAGGGGGGTACGAGCAGTACTTC. Translating gives CASSLFGTGGYEQYF.

V gene TRBV7-9 combines with J gene TRBJ2-7; TRBD1 or TRBD2 may be the D gene (5 bases each). Deletions cut 2 bases from V and 6 bases from J, with 11 bases between. Germline V lookup: CDR1 SEHNR, CDR2 FQNEAQ (reference sequence). This CDR3 spans 13 amino acids. The CDR3 DNA reads TGTGCCAGCAGCTTAACGGGGCAGAGCGAGCAGTACTTC. This translates into CASSLTGQSEQYF.

J is TRBJ2-1 and V is TRBV5-8; 9 bases are shared with TRBD2. This CDR3 is 16 amino acids long. Losses at the gene ends were 4 bases for V and 4 bases for J; bases not matched to a gene: 9. Germline V gene lookup returns CDR1 SGHTS and CDR2 YDEGEE. The chain's CDR3 is CASSPTTSGPYNEQFF. In nucleotides, the CDR3 is TGTGCCAGCAGCCCCACGACTAGCGGTCCTTACAATGAGCAGTTCTTC. Together with reference TRBV5-8 and TRBJ2-1, the CDR3 gives the full variable domain: EAGVTQSPTHLIKTRGQQATLRCSPISGHTSVYWYQQALGLGLQFLLWYDEGEERNRGNFPPRFSGRQFPNYSSELNVNALELEDSALYLCASSPTTSGPYNEQFFGPGTRLTVL.

Ten or more counts support this clone. V usage is TRBV7-2 and J usage is TRBJ1-5; 10 nucleotides align to TRBD1. V lost 5 bases, J lost 6 bases, and 7 bases stayed unmatched. Germline values: CDR1 SGHTA, CDR2 FQGNSA. The CDR3 has 15 amino acids. CDR3 bases: TGTGCCAGCAGCCACGGGACAGGGGTAACTCAGCCCCAGCATTTT. Its translation: CASSHGTGVTQPQHF.

This clone was detected only once. The rearrangement links TRBV7-2 to TRBJ2-3; 11 bases align to TRBD2. CDR1 SGHTA and CDR2 FQGNSA come from the germline V gene. This CDR3 region has 19 residues. V gave up 0 bases and J gave up 3 bases; unmatched junction bases: 11. The CDR3 is CASSLALWVAGGITDTQYF. CDR3 nucleotides: TGTGCCAGCAGCTTAGCCCTGTGGGTAGCGGGAGGGATTACAGATACGCAGTATTTT. The full variable domain, with the rest looked up from reference TRBV7-2 and TRBJ2-3, is GAGVSQSPSNKVTEKGKDVELRCDPISGHTALYWYRQSLGQGLEFLIYFQGNSAPDKSGLPSDRFSAERTGGSVSTLTIQRTQQEDSAVYLCASSLALWVAGGITDTQYFGPGTRLTVL.

This clone was detected once. The rearrangement joins TRBV7-9 to TRBJ2-3; D possibly corresponds to TRBD1 (6 bases). The CDR3 runs 13 residues. V gave up 5 bases and J gave up 2 bases, with 8 bases separating them. CDR1 is SEHNR and CDR2 is FQNEAQ in the germline V gene (reference sequence). The CDR3 nucleotides are TGTGCCAGCAGCAGGGGGTACACAGATACGCAGTATTTT. It specifies CASSRGYTDTQYF.

This chain joins TRBV13 and TRBJ2-7, with 11 bases aligning to TRBD1. V was pared by 4 bases and J by 3 bases, with 8 bases of the junction left unmatched. CDR3 length equals 16 residues. The germline CDR1 and CDR2 sequences are PRHDT and FYEKMQ (reference sequence). CDR3 amino acids: CASSWAGTGGRYEQYF. CDR3 sequence (DNA): TGTGCCAGCAGCTGGGCCGGGACAGGGGGACGCTACGAGCAGTACTTC.

Comment on this clone: Other DNA sequences from this sample encode an identical CDR3 as well. The V and J genes are TRBV5-4 and TRBJ1-2, with D possibly matching TRBD1 (5 bases). CDR3 length: 11 amino acids. With 4 bases removed from V and 5 bases from J, the gap between germline ends came to 6 bases. Germline CDR1 reads SGHNT; CDR2 reads YYREEE (reference sequence). The CDR3 loop reads CASSGGYGYTF. The CDR3 nucleotides read TGTGCCAGCAGCGGGGGATATGGCTACACCTTC. Supplemented by reference TRBV5-4 and TRBJ1-2, the full variable domain reads ETGVTQSPTHLIKTRGQQVTLRCSSQSGHNTVSWYQQALGQGPQFIFQYYREEENGRGNFPPRFSGLQFPNYSSELNVNALELDDSALYLCASSGGYGYTFGSGTRLTVV.

The J gene is TRBJ1-2, the V gene TRBV6-1; unclear D gene. Germline-derived CDR1 and CDR2 are MNHNS and SASEGT. This CDR3 is built from 17 residues. The V and J ends lost 0 bases and 4 bases respectively, with 18 bases between them. CDR3 residues: CASSEALGENWIYGYTF. DNA for the CDR3: TGTGCCAGCAGTGAAGCGCTTGGGGAAAATTGGATCTATGGCTACACCTTC.

This chain uses TRBV7-9 with TRBJ2-3; perhaps TRBD2 as D (5 bases). From germline, CDR1 is SEHNR and CDR2 FQNEAQ (reference sequence). The CDR3 is 15 residues long. V was trimmed by 5 bases and J by 5 bases, leaving 17 bases between them. CDR3 residues: CASSPLPIAGDTQYF. CDR3 DNA sequence: TGTGCCAGCAGCCCACTGCCCATCGCGGGAGATACGCAGTATTTT. Full variable domain (missing parts from reference TRBV7-9 and TRBJ2-3): DTGVSQNPRHKITKRGQNVTFRCDPISEHNRLYWYRQTLGQGPEFLTYFQNEAQLEKSRLLSDRFSAERPKGSFSTLEIQRTEQGDSAMYLCASSPLPIAGDTQYFGPGTRLTVL.

This sequence joins TRBV5-1 and TRBJ2-7; TRBD2 aligns across 8 bases. The CDR3 has 15 residues. The ends lost 2 bases at V and 5 bases at J; junction bases unmatched: 9. Germline V gene sequence: CDR1 SGHRS, CDR2 YFSETQ. In DNA, the CDR3 is TGCGCCAGCAGCTTTGCGGGAGGTGGTAACCACGAGCAGTACTTC. This sequence encodes CASSFAGGGNHEQYF.

This sequence joins TRBV11-3 and TRBJ2-2, with D possibly TRBD2 on 5 matching bases. The CDR3 is made up of 16 amino acids. V lost 0 bases and J lost 0, with 8 bases in between. Germline values: CDR1 SGHNT, CDR2 YENEEA. CDR3 in amino acids: CASSLDPDSNTGELFF. As DNA, the CDR3 is TGTGCCAGCAGCTTAGACCCGGACTCGAACACCGGGGAGCTGTTTTTT. Based on the CDR3 plus reference TRBV11-3 and TRBJ2-2, the full variable domain is EAGVVQSPRYKIIEKKQPVAFWCNPISGHNTLYWYLQNLGQGPELLIRYENEEAVDDSQLPKDRFSAERLKGVDSTLKIQPAELGDSAVYLCASSLDPDSNTGELFFGEGSRLTVL.

The rearrangement joins TRBV6-4 to TRBJ2-3; the match to TRBD2 covers 7 bases. This CDR3 is 15 amino acids long. Germline CDR1 reads MRHNA; CDR2 reads SNTAGT. After removal of 4 bases from V and 2 bases from J, the junction contained 6 bases not matched to a gene. The CDR3 spells CASSAAGVSTDTQYF. The CDR3 nucleotides are TGTGCCAGCAGTGCGGCGGGGGTGTCCACAGATACGCAGTATTTT.

The chain joins TRBV18 to TRBJ2-2; D might be TRBD2 (5 bases). The CDR3 covers 15 residues. Germline V lookup: CDR1 KGHSH, CDR2 LQKENI. With 6 bases removed from V and 2 bases from J, the gap between germline ends came to 13 bases. CDR3 bases: TGTGCCAGCTCGGCGGAAGGGAGAAACACCGGGGAGCTGTTTTTT. The encoded protein is CASSAEGRNTGELFF.

DNA for the CDR3: TGTGCCAGTAGTATTCTAGCGGGAGGGAGCAACGAGCAGTACTTC. Amino acid sequence: CASSILAGGSNEQYF. The chain combines TRBV19 with TRBJ2-7, with TRBD2 matching 12 bases. Germline V lookup: CDR1 LNHDA, CDR2 SQIVND (reference sequence). This CDR3 region has 15 residues. Trimming at V came to 3 bases and at J to 5 bases, leaving 5 bases not matched to a gene.

The J gene is TRBJ2-1, the V gene TRBV6-1, with 10 positions matching TRBD2. Germline CDR1 MNHNS, CDR2 SASEGT. V gave up 7 bases and J gave up 7 bases; unmatched junction bases: 7. This CDR3 spans 14 amino acids. The CDR3 DNA reads as TGTGCCAGCATCGGAGCAGCGGGGGGGAATGAGCAGTTCTTC. Translation gives CASIGAAGGNEQFF.